What follows are 4 T cell receptor beta chains derived from one specimen sequenced in a study of blood T cell repertoires in COVID-19. Generated by immunoSEQ multiplex PCR, the TCRdb table keeps only in-frame clones and is missing some. The sample has fewer than 350,000 clones; approximately 86% are singletons. Sequencing was done on a sample of peripheral blood. These receptor sequences come from a woman between 45 and 65 years old with active or convalescent COVID-19.

The gene calls are TRBV28 and TRBJ2-3; 10 bases agree with TRBD1. This CDR3 spans 16 amino acids. V dropped 2 bases and J dropped 1; count of bases not matched to a gene: 3. Germline CDR1 reads MDHEN; CDR2 reads SYDVKM. The CDR3 nucleotides read TGTGCCAGCAGTTTAGACAGGGGGCCGGGCACAGATACGCAGTATTTT. This codes for CASSLDRGPGTDTQYF.

This chain links TRBV28 with TRBJ1-3; D gene ambiguous. Per germline, CDR1 MDHEN and CDR2 SYDVKM. Trimming stripped 11 bases from V and 0 bases from J, with 11 bases between. The CDR3 runs 13 residues. The CDR3 reads CAHTPSSGNTIYF. For the CDR3, the DNA is TGTGCCCATACACCTTCCTCTGGAAACACCATATATTTT.

V and J are TRBV3-1 (or the pseudogene TRBV3-2) and TRBJ2-1; the D gene is possibly TRBD2 (5 bases). Germline CDR1 and CDR2: LGHDT and YNNKEL (reference sequence). With 1 base removed from V and 4 bases from J, the gap between germline ends came to 11 bases. The CDR3 is 15 residues long. DNA for the CDR3: TGTGCCAGCAGCCAAGGGGATAGCGAGTACAATGAGCAGTTCTTC. It is translated as CASSQGDSEYNEQFF.

The chain recombines TRBV5-1 with TRBJ2-1, with TRBD2 identical over 16 bases. CDR3 length: 18 residues. J lost 4 bases, V lost 4 bases, and 8 bases had no gene match. CDR1 and CDR2 (germline): SGHRS, YFSETQ. The CDR3 reads CASSIGTSGRARYNEQFF. In DNA, the CDR3 is TGCGCCAGCAGCATTGGGACTAGCGGGAGGGCCCGGTACAATGAGCAGTTCTTC.